This T cell receptor (beta chain) was identified in a study of blood T cells in healthy people across ages (dated by TCRdb to 2015 to 2017). Broadly, across the study: In model experiments, template switching captured about one uniquely barcoded TCR beta cDNA molecule for every two T cells. The study measured age-related changes in TCR beta repertoire diversity using deep sequencing normalized with unique cDNA molecular identifiers. Four age groups were formed from the donors: young (average approximately 15 years), middle-aged (around 39), aged (about 62) and long-lived (around 82). To avoid experimental bias, donors of different ages were distributed randomly across sequencing lanes. The study analyzed two additional independent replicas of 1 million unique cDNA reads from the same blood draw for two donors, one aged 18 to 30 and one aged 80 or older. The research as a whole found: Since profiling was done on bulk unsorted PBMCs, naive and antigen-experienced compartments could not be conclusively compared. There was a strong correlation between observed TCR beta diversity and the percentage of naive T cells measured by flow cytometry. As age increased, observed TCR beta diversity per million T cells dropped in a roughly linear way, and a significant reduction was already evident by age approximately 40. Donor CMV infection status was unknown, potentially confounding age-related changes in expanded clonotypes. Total diversity estimates from one million sequenced T cells were considered lower bounds and underestimates. The long-lived group showed more naive CD4+ T cells, fewer expanded clones and increased TCR diversity than the aged group, suggesting age selection.

Notes on this clonotype: The clone's antigen remains unknown. One base away there is no much larger clone; base qualities are not given.

V and J are trimmed by 4 bases and 4 bases, and the gene matches miss 5 bases of the junction. CDR1 is given as ENHRY and CDR2 as SYGVKD, both from the germline V gene. The CDR3 starts with the cysteine, ends with the phenylalanine, and has 14 residues. CDR3 DNA only is kept here, 42 bases in frame from base 1. Systemically healthy Caucasian individuals from Russia, 35 to 50 in total and aged roughly 6 to 95 years, were included as donors. Each donor gave 9 to 10 milliliters of peripheral blood, collected into EDTA-treated Vacutainer tubes. PBMCs were isolated by Ficoll-Paque density-gradient centrifugation, with at least 7 million obtained per sample. Total RNA, at least 5 micrograms per sample, was extracted from PBMCs with Trizol reagent. For every donor, flow cytometry on a PBMC aliquot measured the percentage of naive CD45RAhigh/CD27high T cells. The method was 5' RACE. The instrument given in TCRdb is Illumina HiSeq 2500. A second PCR of about 6 to 11 cycles was performed with a sample-barcoded 5' primer and a J-beta primer mix. Each TCR beta cDNA molecule received a unique molecular identifier from a template-switch 5' adaptor carrying 12 random nucleotides. Each sample yielded at least 2.5 million CDR3-containing paired-end reads. First-strand cDNA was synthesized from all RNA with the Mint cDNA synthesis kit, primed by a TRBC-specific oligonucleotide. After uracil-DNA glycosylase treatment, a first 18-cycle PCR used universal primers M1SS and BC2_uni_R on all cDNA. The authors' analysis ran thus. For normalization, 1 million high-quality reads were randomly selected from each sample, with every read carrying a distinct molecular identifier. Reads sharing molecular identifiers were discarded rather than binned into consensus sequences. MiTCR, with a Q25 quality threshold and the strictest error-elimination algorithm, was used for CDR3 identification, clonotype clustering and error correction. A nonparametric unseen species model with Euler transformation was used to estimate lower-bound total TCR beta diversity. The public reads were reprocessed in TCRdb via fastp at Q25 and MiXCR, keeping in-frame beta chains. Records with the same CDR3 protein are collapsed into one entry carrying the most frequent genes and DNA. The V and J calls, along with clone size, are taken from TCRdb and not from the paper's own processing. The sample table shows 1.2 million to 1.5 million distinct CDR3 sequences, and approximately 60% are seen once. The ten biggest clones cover 6.5% to 8.5% of the sample.

The sample comprised blood. This sequence originates from a man between 18 and 35 years old in good health. Recombination joined TRBV10-3 with TRBJ2-7; 9 central nucleotides agree with TRBD1. The CDR3 reads CAISGRQGEYEQYF. DNA sequence: TGTGCCATCAGTGGCAGACAGGGGGAATACGAGCAGTACTTC.